This T cell receptor (beta chain) was identified in a study of CD8+ T cells in alopecia areata. V was pared by 9 bases and J by 3 bases, with 17 bases between. The CDR3 is 14 amino acids. Germline CDR1 reads LNHDA; CDR2 reads SQIVND (reference sequence). The researchers isolated CD4+ and CD8+ T cells from PBMCs by sorting. Extraction of RNA preceded its reverse transcription into cDNA, which served as the sequencing template. Sequencing was performed with immunoSEQ multiplex PCR; in TCRdb, only in-frame clones are kept and a portion is missing. There are 90,000 to 150,000 clones in the sample; approximately 38% occur only once, and approximately 3.1% lies in the top ten. This clone has just a few counts.

The rearrangement links TRBV19 to TRBJ2-5; D possibly uses TRBD1 or TRBD2 (5 bases each). This sequence was found in a human donor with alopecia areata. Sequencing input: CD4+ T cells sorted from blood. CDR3 amino acids: CASLSRDGKETQYF. CDR3 DNA sequence: TGTGCCAGCCTGTCCCGGGACGGGAAAGAGACCCAGTACTTC.